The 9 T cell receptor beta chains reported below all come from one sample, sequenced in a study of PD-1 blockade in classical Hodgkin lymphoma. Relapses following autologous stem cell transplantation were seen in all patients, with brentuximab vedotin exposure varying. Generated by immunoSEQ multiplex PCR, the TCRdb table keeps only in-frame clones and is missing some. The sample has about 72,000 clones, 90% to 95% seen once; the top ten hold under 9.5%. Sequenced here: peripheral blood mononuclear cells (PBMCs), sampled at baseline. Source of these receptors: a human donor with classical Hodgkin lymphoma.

This CDR3 is CASSLESGQTHYEQYF. CDR3 DNA sequence: TGTGCCAGCAGCTTGGAGAGCGGGCAGACGCATTACGAGCAGTACTTC. The V and J genes are TRBV5-5 and TRBJ2-7; D is possibly TRBD2 (6 bases). Germline CDR1 and CDR2: SGHKS and YYEKEE (reference sequence). V lost 0 bases, J lost 4 bases, and 17 bases lay in between. The CDR3 covers 16 residues. Full variable domain (outside the CDR3, taken from reference TRBV5-5 and TRBJ2-7): DAGVTQSPTHLIKTRGQQVTLRCSPISGHKSVSWYQQVLGQGPQFIFQYYEKEERGRGNFPDRFSARQFPNYSSELNVNALLLGDSALYLCASSLESGQTHYEQYFGPGTRLTVT.

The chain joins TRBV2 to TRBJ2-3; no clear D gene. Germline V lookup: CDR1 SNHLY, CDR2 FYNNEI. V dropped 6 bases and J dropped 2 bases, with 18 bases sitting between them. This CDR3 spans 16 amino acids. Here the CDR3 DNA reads TGTGCCAGCAGGCTTGACATAACACTCGCCACAGATACGCAGTATTTT. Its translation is CASRLDITLATDTQYF.

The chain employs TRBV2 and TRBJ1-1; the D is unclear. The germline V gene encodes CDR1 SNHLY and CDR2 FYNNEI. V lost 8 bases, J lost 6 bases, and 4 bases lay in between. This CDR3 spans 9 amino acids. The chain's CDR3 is CASESEAFF. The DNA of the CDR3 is TGTGCCAGCGAGTCTGAAGCTTTCTTT.

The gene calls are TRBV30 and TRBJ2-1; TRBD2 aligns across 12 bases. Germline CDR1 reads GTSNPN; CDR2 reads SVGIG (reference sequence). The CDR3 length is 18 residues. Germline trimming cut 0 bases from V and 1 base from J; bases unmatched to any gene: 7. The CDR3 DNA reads TGTGCCTGGAGTGTCTCAATGACTAGCGGGAGATCCTACAATGAGCAGTTCTTC. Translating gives CAWSVSMTSGRSYNEQFF.

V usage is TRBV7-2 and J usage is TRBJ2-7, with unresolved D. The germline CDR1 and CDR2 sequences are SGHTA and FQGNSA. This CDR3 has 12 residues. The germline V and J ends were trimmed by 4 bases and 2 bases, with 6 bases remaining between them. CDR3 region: CASSSPPYEQYF. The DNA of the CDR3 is TGTGCCAGCAGCTCCCCACCCTACGAGCAGTACTTC.

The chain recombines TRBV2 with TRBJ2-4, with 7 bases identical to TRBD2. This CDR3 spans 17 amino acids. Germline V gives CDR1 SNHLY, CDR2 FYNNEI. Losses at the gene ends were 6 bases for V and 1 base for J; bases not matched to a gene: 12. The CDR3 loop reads CASREGTTPGAKNIQYF. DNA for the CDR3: TGTGCCAGCAGAGAGGGGACTACCCCAGGGGCCAAAAACATTCAGTACTTC.

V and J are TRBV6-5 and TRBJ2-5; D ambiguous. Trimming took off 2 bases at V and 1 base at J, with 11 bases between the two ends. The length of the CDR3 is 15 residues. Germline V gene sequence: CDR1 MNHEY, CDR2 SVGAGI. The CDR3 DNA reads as TGTGCCAGCAGTTACGGTAGATCTCGCCAAGAGACCCAGTACTTC. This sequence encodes CASSYGRSRQETQYF.

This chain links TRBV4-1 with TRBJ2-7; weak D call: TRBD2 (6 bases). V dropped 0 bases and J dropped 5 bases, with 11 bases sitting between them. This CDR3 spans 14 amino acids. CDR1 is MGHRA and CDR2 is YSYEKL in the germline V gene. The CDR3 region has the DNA TGCGCCAGCAGCCAAGATCCGGGGGACCACGAGCAGTACTTC. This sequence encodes CASSQDPGDHEQYF.

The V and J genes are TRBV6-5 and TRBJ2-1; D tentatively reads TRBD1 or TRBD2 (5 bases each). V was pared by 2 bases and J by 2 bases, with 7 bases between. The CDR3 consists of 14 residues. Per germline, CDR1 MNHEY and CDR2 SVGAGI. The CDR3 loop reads CASSYEGPYNEQFF. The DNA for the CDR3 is TGTGCCAGCAGTTACGAGGGACCCTACAATGAGCAGTTCTTC.